This TCR beta chain is from a study of cytomegalovirus exposure and HLA in healthy donors. V was clipped by 0 bases and J by 1 base, with 6 bases between them. The CDR3 extends over 14 amino acids. Per germline, CDR1 ENHRY and CDR2 SYGVKD. The PCR contained 60 Vbeta and 13 Jbeta primers. Libraries were prepared by immunoSEQ multiplex PCR; TCRdb keeps only in-frame clonotypes and omits some of them. This table has approximately 80,000 clones, around 70% appearing once. This clone turned up a few times. This TCR came from a woman in her 40s in good health and CMV-seropositive. The sample consisted of PBMCs. The chain is built from TRBV10-3 and TRBJ1-2; D not certain. DNA for the CDR3: TGTGCCATCAGTGAGTCGACGGGTAACTATGGCTACACCTTC. Residues: CAISESTGNYGYTF.